This T cell receptor beta chain is from a study of shared clonotypes between healthy human individuals. Study-wide background: The study enrolled two women and a few men aged 18 to 49. Per donor, CD8 memory used one plate, CD8 naive used two, CD4 memory used three and CD4 naive used three.

Study observations and caveats: When naive CD4 clonotypes were compared across a handful of donors, about 4.9% were shared.

Sequencing used immunoSEQ multiplex PCR; TCRdb keeps in-frame clones, though not all of them. The data hold about 2.2 million clones, with 93% observed a single time. With respect to this clone: The antigen is undetermined.

Positive CCR7 selection of CD45RO-negative cells yielded the naive CD8 cells, and terminally differentiated effector memory CD45RA+ cells were excluded. Recent acute infections and vaccinations were absent in the healthy HIV-negative adult donors. The CDR3 sequence is 14 residues long. The ends lost 6 bases at V and 2 bases at J; junction bases unmatched: 9. Germline lookup yields CDR1 SQVTM and CDR2 ANQGSEA. J is TRBJ1-2 and V is TRBV29-1; 7 positions agree with TRBD1. The TCR sequence derives from a man between 18 and 29 years old in good health. Some clones in this sample may be carry-over from other donors' samples. Sequencing was performed on naive CD8+ T cells from PBMCs. This chain's CDR3 is CSVPNSDRNYGYTF. CDR3 DNA sequence: TGCAGCGTGCCCAACTCGGACAGGAACTATGGCTACACCTTC.